This TCR beta chain was sequenced in a study of shared clonotypes between healthy human individuals. Generated by immunoSEQ multiplex PCR, the TCRdb table keeps only in-frame clones and is missing some. The sample holds roughly 1,100,000 clones, about 75% seen once. Germline assignment: CDR1 SGHAT and CDR2 FQDESV (reference sequence). The ends were cut back, 5 bases at V and 5 bases at J, with 12 bases in the middle. This CDR3 region has 13 residues. The V gene is TRBV11-1, the J gene TRBJ1-2; perhaps TRBD1 as D (5 bases). The source of this sequence is a man younger than 30 in good health. The material sequenced was memory CD4+ T cells sorted from blood. The subset was: CD45RA-negative fraction. CDR3 protein: CASSRRGLYGYTF. The CDR3 bases are TGTGCCAGCAGCCGAAGGGGTCTGTATGGCTACACCTTC.